This T cell receptor (beta chain) was found in a study of T cell responses to AZD1222 COVID-19 vaccine. Overall study findings and caveats: Compared with day 0, the breadth and depth of the Spike-specific TCR repertoire rose significantly after two doses of AZD1222.

Deletions cut 5 bases from V and 7 bases from J, with 18 bases between. Germline V CDR1 and CDR2: SNHLY, FYNNEI. The CDR3 runs 15 residues. On this clone: Its antigen is not known.

Here immunoSEQ multiplex PCR was the method, and the copy in TCRdb shows in-frame clones only, minus some. The sample lists 130,000 to 150,000 clones; approximately 88% were seen once. This receptor was obtained from an adult in good health. This material consisted of peripheral blood, taken on day 0 of MenACWY control vaccination. The chain links TRBV2 to TRBJ2-1, with a tentative D call TRBD1 (6 bases). Written as DNA, the CDR3 is TGTGCCAGCAGTCTAGTCAATCCGGGGACAAATGAGCAGTTCTTC. Protein product: CASSLVNPGTNEQFF.